Following are 29 T cell receptor beta chains from one sample sequenced in a study of T cell responses to AZD1222 COVID-19 vaccine (dated by TCRdb to the early 2020s). Reading the label with the study, this specimen's time point is: baseline before first vaccination. Library preparation used the immunoSEQ multiplex PCR assay. The table comes from immuneACCESS by way of TCRdb, which keeps in-frame sequences with V and J called. Part of the clones is missing from these tables; in studies checked, under half for an unresolved V gene and the rest for unknown reasons. In all, the sample holds some 130,000 clones, and about nine tenths of those were seen once. The ten largest account for about a fifth of the sample. Sequencing used peripheral blood, obtained on day 0 of AZD1222 vaccination. These TCRs come from an adult in good health.

V gene TRBV27 combines with J gene TRBJ1-6; D gene ambiguous. CDR3 length: 12 residues. The germline V gene encodes CDR1 MNHEY and CDR2 SMNVEV (reference sequence). V gave up 3 bases and J gave up 11 bases, with 8 bases separating them. The CDR3 loop is CASSFPSAPLHF. Here the CDR3 DNA reads TGTGCCAGCAGTTTCCCCTCGGCACCCCTCCACTTT.

This chain joins TRBV4-3 and TRBJ1-6; D not resolved. This CDR3 is built from 17 residues. Trimming removed 1 base at V and 7 bases at J, with 17 bases between. CDR1 is LGHNA, CDR2 YSLEER, per germline. CDR3 bases: TGCGCCAGCAGCCAAGGTTCACCAAAGTTGGGAAATTCACCCCTCCACTTT. Its translation is CASSQGSPKLGNSPLHF.

The chain couples TRBV2 to TRBJ1-1; D gene unclear. V was cut by 6 bases and J by 1 base, with 9 bases left in between. The CDR3 contains 13 residues. The germline gives CDR1 SNHLY, CDR2 FYNNEI. This CDR3 is CASRPGRNTEAFF. As DNA, the CDR3 is TGTGCCAGCAGGCCGGGCCGGAACACTGAAGCTTTCTTT.

The chain is built from TRBV7-9 and TRBJ1-5; D remains ambiguous. CDR3 size: 13 residues. Germline CDR1 is SEHNR and CDR2 is FQNEAQ (reference sequence). V lost 3 bases and J 2 bases, leaving 5 bases between the germline ends. In nucleotides, the CDR3 is TGTGCCAGCAGCTTTTCCGGCAATCAGCCCCAGCATTTT. This sequence encodes CASSFSGNQPQHF.

This clone was counted a single time. The chain carries TRBV6-4 and TRBJ2-2; D may be TRBD1 (5 bases). Germline CDR1 is MRHNA and CDR2 is SNTAGT. Trimming removed 3 bases at V and 6 bases at J, with 17 bases between. The CDR3 runs to 16 residues. The CDR3 loop is CASSEGPALLAGELFF. The DNA for the CDR3 is TGTGCCAGCAGTGAGGGGCCAGCCCTTTTGGCCGGGGAGCTGTTTTTT.

This rearrangement joins TRBV6-5 to TRBJ1-2; D remains unclear. The CDR3 covers 15 residues. Germline lookup yields CDR1 MNHEY and CDR2 SVGAGI. Trimming shortened V by 2 bases and J by 4 bases, and 14 bases separated the two germline ends. In DNA, the CDR3 is TGTGCCAGCAGTTACGGGTTTGGGCAGGTCTATGGCTACACCTTC. Protein sequence: CASSYGFGQVYGYTF.

The chain carries TRBV4-3 and TRBJ2-7, with D maybe TRBD1 (6 bases). The CDR3 runs 14 residues. Germline CDR1 LGHNA, CDR2 YSLEER. Trimming took 1 base from V and 3 from J, leaving 10 bases between them. CDR3: CASSQVARGYEQYF. For the CDR3, the DNA is TGCGCCAGCAGCCAAGTGGCCAGGGGCTACGAGCAGTACTTC.

Note on this clone: The sample holds other DNA sequences that translate to the same CDR3. The CDR3 DNA follows: TGTGCCAGCAGCGTTTCAGGGGACACCGGGGAGCTGTTTTTT. Encoded protein: CASSVSGDTGELFF. V and J are TRBV9 and TRBJ2-2; D is possibly TRBD1 (6 bases). CDR3 length: 14 residues. V lost 2 bases to trimming and J lost 3 bases, with 8 bases between them. The germline CDR1 and CDR2 sequences are SGDLS and YYNGEE. The full variable domain, completed using reference TRBV9 and TRBJ2-2, is DSGVTQTPKHLITATGQRVTLRCSPRSGDLSVYWYQQSLDQGLQFLIQYYNGEERAKGNILERFSAQQFPDLHSELNLSSLELGDSALYFCASSVSGDTGELFFGEGSRLTVL.

J is TRBJ2-1 and V is TRBV9; D could derive from TRBD1 or TRBD2 (6 bases each). The germline V gene has CDR1 SGDLS and CDR2 YYNGEE. Trimming pared 4 bases from V and 8 bases from J, leaving 16 bases between. The CDR3 is made up of 14 amino acids. The CDR3 sequence is CASSFLIRGDEQFF. The CDR3 DNA follows: TGTGCCAGCAGCTTTCTAATTAGGGGGGATGAGCAGTTCTTC.

The V call is TRBV6-5, the J call TRBJ2-3; TRBD1 agrees at 7 bases. Germline CDR1 reads MNHEY; CDR2 reads SVGAGI. J was trimmed by 9 bases and V by 2 bases; bases with no gene match: 8. The CDR3 consists of 14 residues. Written as DNA, the CDR3 is TGTGCCAGCAGTTACGCCACAGGGGAGAAAACGCAGTATTTT. Its protein product is CASSYATGEKTQYF.

This sequence joins TRBV28 and TRBJ2-1; a possible D gene is TRBD1 (5 bases). Germline values: CDR1 MDHEN, CDR2 SYDVKM. V was cut by 10 bases and J by 2 bases, with 18 bases left in between. The CDR3 totals 15 residues. CDR3 bases: TGTGCCACTCACTCCCAGACAGATCCCTACAATGAGCAGTTCTTC. It encodes CATHSQTDPYNEQFF.

The DNA of the CDR3 is TGTGCCAGCAGCCGGGAAATGAACACTGAAGCTTTCTTT. This encodes CASSREMNTEAFF. The chain joins TRBV7-2 to TRBJ1-1; the D is unclear. CDR1 is SGHTA and CDR2 is FQGNSA in the germline V gene. CDR3 length equals 13 residues. Trimming left V 5 bases short and J 0 bases short, with 7 bases between.

This chain uses TRBV6-2 or TRBV6-3 with TRBJ2-5; either TRBD1 or TRBD2 may supply D (5 bases each). CDR1 is MNHEY, CDR2 SVGEGT, per germline. This CDR3 region has 13 residues. The V end lost 5 bases, the J end lost 3 bases, and 10 bases lay between the germline ends. The CDR3 nucleotides are TGTGCCAGCAGTCGGGACGGAAAAGAGACCCAGTACTTC. As protein: CASSRDGKETQYF.

This clone was counted a few times. The CDR3 spells CASSAQGRAVNTF. Here the CDR3 DNA reads TGTGCCAGCAGCGCACAGGGCAGGGCGGTGAACACCTTC. The rearrangement uses TRBV7-2 and TRBJ1-2, with D maybe TRBD1 (6 bases). The CDR3 covers 13 residues. Germline CDR1 and CDR2: SGHTA and FQGNSA. With 5 bases removed from V and 12 bases from J, the gap between germline ends came to 19 bases.

This clone came up a few times. The rearrangement joins TRBV9 to TRBJ1-2; the D is unclear. This CDR3 contains 13 residues. The V and J ends lost 2 bases and 3 bases respectively, with 8 bases between them. The germline CDR1 and CDR2 sequences are SGDLS and YYNGEE. CDR3 in DNA: TGTGCCAGCAGCGTCGACGGCTACTATGGCTACACCTTC. Protein product: CASSVDGYYGYTF.

The J gene is TRBJ1-2, the V gene TRBV7-9, with TRBD1 as a possible D gene (5 bases). From germline, CDR1 is SEHNR and CDR2 FQNEAQ (reference sequence). Between the trimmed V and J ends, which lost 8 bases and 5 bases, there was a span of 18 bases. This CDR3 comprises 14 residues. The DNA of the CDR3 is TGTGCCAGCTTTAAATCCGGGGGTAGTTATGGCTACACCTTC. Its protein is CASFKSGGSYGYTF.

This CDR3 is CASGTGREYTDTQYF. Written as DNA, the CDR3 is TGTGCCAGCGGCACCGGACGGGAGTACACAGATACGCAGTATTTT. V gene TRBV19 combines with J gene TRBJ2-3; possibly TRBD2 for D (6 bases). The CDR3 runs to 15 residues. Trimming removed 9 bases at V and 2 bases at J, with 18 bases between. Germline V gene lookup returns CDR1 LNHDA and CDR2 SQIVND (reference sequence).

The chain joins TRBV27 to TRBJ1-1; 7 positions agree with TRBD1. The CDR3 totals 14 residues. CDR1 and CDR2 from the germline V gene are MNHEY and SMNVEV (reference sequence). J gave up 4 bases and V 5 bases, and 7 bases lay outside the gene matches. The CDR3 DNA sequence: TGTGCCAGCAGTACCACAGGGGTGGCCACTGAAGCTTTCTTT. Amino acids: CASSTTGVATEAFF.

This clone was seen just once. The rearrangement joins TRBV21-1 to TRBJ2-2; no DNA check was done on the table's D call, TRBD1. TRBV21-1 is noted as a pseudogene. The CDR3 totals 18 residues. As DNA, the CDR3 is TGTGCCAGCAGCAAAGTTGGCCAGGGTTGTGGTGGGGCCGGGGAGCTGTTTTTT. Translating it yields CASSKVGQGCGGAGELFF.

The chain employs TRBV28 and TRBJ2-7; 8 bases line up with TRBD1. From germline, CDR1 is MDHEN and CDR2 SYDVKM. The V segment lost 6 bases and the J segment 4 bases; nucleotides outside the gene matches: 5. This CDR3 comprises 13 residues. The CDR3 sequence: CASRGTGLYEQYF. The CDR3 coding sequence is TGTGCCAGCAGGGGGACAGGTTTATACGAGCAGTACTTC.

Written as DNA, the CDR3 is TGTGCCAGCAGCCAAGAAACCAGGACCATAGGGGAAGCTTTCTTT. It is translated as CASSQETRTIGEAFF. The rearrangement joins TRBV3-1 (or the pseudogene TRBV3-2) to TRBJ1-1; no reliable D call. V was pared by 0 bases and J by 8 bases, with 16 bases between. The CDR3 totals 15 residues. Per the germline V gene, CDR1 is LGHDT and CDR2 is YNNKEL (reference sequence).

The CDR3 sequence is CASSVEQGWYGYTF. The DNA of the CDR3 is TGTGCCAGCAGCGTAGAACAGGGTTGGTATGGCTACACCTTC. V gene TRBV9 combines with J gene TRBJ1-2; D might be TRBD1 (6 bases). There are 14 residues in the CDR3. Per the germline V gene, CDR1 is SGDLS and CDR2 is YYNGEE. The germline V and J ends were trimmed by 0 bases and 5 bases, with 11 bases remaining between them.

The chain joins TRBV18 to TRBJ1-1; D is possibly TRBD1 (5 bases). From germline, CDR1 is KGHSH and CDR2 LQKENI. V was cut by 1 base and J by 0 bases, with 9 bases left in between. The CDR3 contains 15 residues. CDR3 residues: CASSPLQGLNTEAFF. CDR3 nucleotide sequence: TGTGCCAGCTCACCACTTCAGGGTCTGAACACTGAAGCTTTCTTT.

V and J are TRBV7-6 and TRBJ2-7; D is uncertain. CDR1 SGHVS and CDR2 FNYEAQ come from the germline V gene. There are 13 residues in the CDR3. Trimming removed 1 base from V and 3 bases from J, with 7 bases in between. The CDR3 is CASSLETLYEQYF. In DNA, the CDR3 is TGTGCCAGCAGCTTAGAGACCCTCTACGAGCAGTACTTC.

V is TRBV7-9 and J is TRBJ2-7; D is perhaps TRBD1 (6 bases). The CDR3 is 15 residues long. Trimming stripped 4 bases from V and 0 bases from J, with 13 bases between. Germline CDR1 and CDR2: SEHNR and FQNEAQ (reference sequence). The CDR3 loop is CASSSLTGGSYEQYF. The CDR3 nucleotides read TGTGCCAGCAGCTCCCTGACAGGAGGCTCCTACGAGCAGTACTTC.

The chain carries TRBV7-2 and TRBJ2-2, with unresolved D. This CDR3 has 15 amino acids. Between the trimmed V and J ends, which lost 6 bases and 0 bases, there was a span of 11 bases. The V gene's germline CDR1 is SGHTA and CDR2 FQGNSA. In nucleotides, the CDR3 is TGTGCCAGCAGAGGTGGCGGAGCGAACACCGGGGAGCTGTTTTTT. Translation gives CASRGGGANTGELFF.

The CDR3 DNA is TGTGCCAGCAAATGGGGGGAAGGGACTGAAGCTTTCTTT. Residues: CASKWGEGTEAFF. The chain links TRBV6-5 to TRBJ1-1, with D possibly being TRBD1 (5 bases). Germline CDR1 is MNHEY and CDR2 is SVGAGI. CDR3 length: 13 amino acids. Trimming left V 7 bases short and J 5 bases short, with 14 bases between.

In this sample, this clone turned up once. The chain carries TRBV6-5 and TRBJ2-7, with a weak D call TRBD2 (6 bases). From germline, CDR1 is MNHEY and CDR2 SVGAGI. This CDR3 has 13 residues. Trimming took off 4 bases at V and 1 base at J, with 8 bases between the two ends. The CDR3 region is CASSSAGSYEQYF. CDR3 DNA: TGTGCCAGCAGTTCGGCGGGGTCCTACGAGCAGTACTTC.

This chain joins TRBV7-9 and TRBJ2-2; D uncertain. V lost 5 bases and J lost 5, with 9 bases in between. CDR1 and CDR2 from the germline V gene are SEHNR and FQNEAQ (reference sequence). The CDR3 contains 13 residues. The CDR3 loop is CASSLKTTGELFF. DNA for the CDR3: TGTGCCAGCAGCCTAAAGACTACCGGGGAGCTGTTTTTT.